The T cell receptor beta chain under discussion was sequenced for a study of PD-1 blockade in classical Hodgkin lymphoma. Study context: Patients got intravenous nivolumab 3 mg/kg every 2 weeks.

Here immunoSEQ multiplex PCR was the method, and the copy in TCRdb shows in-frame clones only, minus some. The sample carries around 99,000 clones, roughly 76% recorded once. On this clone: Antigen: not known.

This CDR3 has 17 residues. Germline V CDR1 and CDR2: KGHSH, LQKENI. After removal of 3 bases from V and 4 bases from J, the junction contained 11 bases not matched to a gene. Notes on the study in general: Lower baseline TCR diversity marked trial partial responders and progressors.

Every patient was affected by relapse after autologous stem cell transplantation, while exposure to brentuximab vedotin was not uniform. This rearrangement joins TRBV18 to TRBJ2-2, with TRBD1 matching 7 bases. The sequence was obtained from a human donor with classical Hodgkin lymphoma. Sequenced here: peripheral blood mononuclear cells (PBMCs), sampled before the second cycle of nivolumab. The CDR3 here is CASSPNLKGTVTGELFF. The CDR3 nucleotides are TGTGCCAGCTCACCCAACTTAAAAGGGACAGTCACCGGGGAGCTGTTTTTT.